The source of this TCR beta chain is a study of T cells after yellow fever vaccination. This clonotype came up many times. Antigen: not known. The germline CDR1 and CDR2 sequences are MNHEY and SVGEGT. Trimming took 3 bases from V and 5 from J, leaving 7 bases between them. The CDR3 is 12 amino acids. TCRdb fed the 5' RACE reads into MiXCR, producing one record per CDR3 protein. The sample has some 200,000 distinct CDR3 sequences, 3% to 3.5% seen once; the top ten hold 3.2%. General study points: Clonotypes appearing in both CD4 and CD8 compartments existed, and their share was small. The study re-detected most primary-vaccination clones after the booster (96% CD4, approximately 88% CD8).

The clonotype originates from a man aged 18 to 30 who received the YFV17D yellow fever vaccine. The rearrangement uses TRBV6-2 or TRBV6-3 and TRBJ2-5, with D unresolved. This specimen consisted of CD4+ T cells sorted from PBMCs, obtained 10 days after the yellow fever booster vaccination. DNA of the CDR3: TGTGCCAGCAGTTATTTTCTCGAGACCCAGTACTTC. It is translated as CASSYFLETQYF.